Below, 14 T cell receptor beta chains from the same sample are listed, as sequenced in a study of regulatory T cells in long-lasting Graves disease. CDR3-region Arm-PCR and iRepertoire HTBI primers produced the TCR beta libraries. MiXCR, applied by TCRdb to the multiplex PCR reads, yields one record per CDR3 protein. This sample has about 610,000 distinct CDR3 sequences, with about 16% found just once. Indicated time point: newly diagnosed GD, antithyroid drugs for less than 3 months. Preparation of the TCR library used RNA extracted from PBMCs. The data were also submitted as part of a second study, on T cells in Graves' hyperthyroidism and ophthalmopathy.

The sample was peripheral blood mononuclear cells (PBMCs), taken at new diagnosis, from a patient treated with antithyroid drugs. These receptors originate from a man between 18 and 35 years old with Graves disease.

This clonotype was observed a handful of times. This CDR3 is CASSPIAGGNTGELFF. DNA of the CDR3: TGTGCCAGCAGCCCAATAGCGGGAGGGAACACCGGGGAGCTGTTTTTT. V and J are TRBV7-6 and TRBJ2-2; 10 positions agree with TRBD2. The CDR3 consists of 16 residues. Losses at the gene ends were 5 bases for V and 1 base for J; bases not matched to a gene: 4. CDR1 SGHVS and CDR2 FNYEAQ come from the germline V gene.

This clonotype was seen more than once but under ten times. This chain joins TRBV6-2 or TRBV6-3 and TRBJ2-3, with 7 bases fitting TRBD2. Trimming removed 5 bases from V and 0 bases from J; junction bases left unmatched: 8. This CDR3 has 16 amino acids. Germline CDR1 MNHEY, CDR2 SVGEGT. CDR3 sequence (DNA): TGTGCCAGCAGTGAAGCATGGGGGGGGAGCACAGATACGCAGTATTTT. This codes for CASSEAWGGSTDTQYF.

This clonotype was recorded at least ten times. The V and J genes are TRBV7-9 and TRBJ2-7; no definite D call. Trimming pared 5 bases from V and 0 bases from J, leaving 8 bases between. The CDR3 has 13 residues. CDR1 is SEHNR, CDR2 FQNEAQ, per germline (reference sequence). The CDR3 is CASSPISSYEQYF. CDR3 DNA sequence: TGTGCCAGCAGCCCAATCAGCTCCTACGAGCAGTACTTC.

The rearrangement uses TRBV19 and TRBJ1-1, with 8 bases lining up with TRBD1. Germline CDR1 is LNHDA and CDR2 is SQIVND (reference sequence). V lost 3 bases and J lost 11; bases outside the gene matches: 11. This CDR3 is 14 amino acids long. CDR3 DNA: TGTGCCAGTAGTATGTTTATATCGACAGGGGAGGCTTTCTTT. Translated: CASSMFISTGEAFF. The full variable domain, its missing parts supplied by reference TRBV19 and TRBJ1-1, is DGGITQSPKYLFRKEGQNVTLSCEQNLNHDAMYWYRQDPGQGLRLIYYSQIVNDFQKGDIAEGYSVSREKKESFPLTVTSAQKNPTAFYLCASSMFISTGEAFFGQGTRLTVV.

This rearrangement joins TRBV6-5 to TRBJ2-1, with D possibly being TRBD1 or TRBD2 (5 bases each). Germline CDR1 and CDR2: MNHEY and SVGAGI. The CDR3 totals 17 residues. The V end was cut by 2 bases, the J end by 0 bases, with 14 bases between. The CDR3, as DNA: TGTGCCAGCAGTTACATGGGACCCACAAGCTCCTACAATGAGCAGTTCTTC. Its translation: CASSYMGPTSSYNEQFF.

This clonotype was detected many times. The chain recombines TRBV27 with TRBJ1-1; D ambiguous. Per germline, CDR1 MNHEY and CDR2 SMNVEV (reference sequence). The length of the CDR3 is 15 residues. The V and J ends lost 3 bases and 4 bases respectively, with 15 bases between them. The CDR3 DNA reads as TGTGCCAGCAGTTTCGGTTATCGGCGCGGCACTGAAGCTTTCTTT. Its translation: CASSFGYRRGTEAFF.

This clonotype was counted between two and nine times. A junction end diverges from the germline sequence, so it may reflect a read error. The CDR3, as DNA: TGTGCCAGCAGCTCGGACAGGGGGCAAGAGACCCAGTACTTC. This sequence encodes CASSSDRGQETQYF. This chain connects TRBV5-1 to TRBJ2-5; 10 nucleotides match TRBD1. This CDR3 spans 14 amino acids. Looked up from germline, CDR1 is SGHRS and CDR2 is YFSETQ.

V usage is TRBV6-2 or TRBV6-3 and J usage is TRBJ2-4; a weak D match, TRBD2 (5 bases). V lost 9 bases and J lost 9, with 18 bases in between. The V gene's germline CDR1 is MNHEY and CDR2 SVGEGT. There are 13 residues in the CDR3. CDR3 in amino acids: CASRDSSQVIQYF. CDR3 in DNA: TGTGCCAGTCGGGATAGCTCCCAGGTCATTCAGTACTTC.

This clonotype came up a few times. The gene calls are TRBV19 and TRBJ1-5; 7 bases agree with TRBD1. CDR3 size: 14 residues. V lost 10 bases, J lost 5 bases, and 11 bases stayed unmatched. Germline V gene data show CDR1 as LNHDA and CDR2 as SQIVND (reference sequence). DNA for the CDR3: TGTGCCATCTCCCGAGGGGGCCGGGATCAGCCCCAGCATTTT. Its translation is CAISRGGRDQPQHF.

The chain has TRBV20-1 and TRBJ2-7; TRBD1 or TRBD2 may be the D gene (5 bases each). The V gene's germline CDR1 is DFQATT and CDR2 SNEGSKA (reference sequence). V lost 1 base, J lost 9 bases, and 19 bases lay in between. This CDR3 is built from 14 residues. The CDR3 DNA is TGCAGTGCTAGAGCCCTCTCGAAAGGGGACGGGCAGTACTTC. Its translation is CSARALSKGDGQYF.

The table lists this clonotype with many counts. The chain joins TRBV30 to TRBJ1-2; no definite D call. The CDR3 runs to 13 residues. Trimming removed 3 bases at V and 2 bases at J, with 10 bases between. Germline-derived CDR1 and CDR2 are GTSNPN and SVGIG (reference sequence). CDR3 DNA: TGTGCCTGGAGGCGAGAGGCAAACTATGGCTACACCTTC. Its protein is CAWRREANYGYTF. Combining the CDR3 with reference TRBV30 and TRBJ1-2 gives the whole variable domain SQTIHQWPATLVQPVGSPLSLECTVEGTSNPNLYWYRQAAGRGLQLLFYSVGIGQISSEVPQNLSASRPQDRQFILSSKKLLLSDSGFYLCAWRREANYGYTFGSGTRLTVV.

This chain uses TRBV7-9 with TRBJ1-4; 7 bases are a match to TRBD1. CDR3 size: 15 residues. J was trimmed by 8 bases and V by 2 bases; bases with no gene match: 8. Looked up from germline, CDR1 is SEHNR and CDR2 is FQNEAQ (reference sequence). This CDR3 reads CASSLRDSPQEKLFF. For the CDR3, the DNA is TGTGCCAGCAGCTTACGGGACAGCCCTCAAGAAAAACTGTTTTTT.

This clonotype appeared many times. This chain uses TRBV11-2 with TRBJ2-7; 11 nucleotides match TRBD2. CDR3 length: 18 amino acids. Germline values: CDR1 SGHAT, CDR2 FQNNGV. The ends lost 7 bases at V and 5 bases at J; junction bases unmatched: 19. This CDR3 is CASNAAGYLAGGPHEQYF. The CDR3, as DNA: TGTGCCAGCAACGCCGCCGGCTACTTAGCGGGAGGGCCCCACGAGCAGTACTTC.

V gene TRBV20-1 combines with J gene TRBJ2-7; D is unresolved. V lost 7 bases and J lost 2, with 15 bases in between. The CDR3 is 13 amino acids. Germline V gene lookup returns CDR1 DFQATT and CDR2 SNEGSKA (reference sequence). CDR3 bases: TGCAGTGTCCCTGGTGCCAACCCCTACGAGCAGTACTTC. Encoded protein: CSVPGANPYEQYF.